A single sample is the source of the 27 T cell receptor beta chains below, sequenced in a study of blood T cell repertoires in COVID-19. Sequencing used immunoSEQ multiplex PCR; TCRdb keeps in-frame clones, though not all of them. The repertoire holds a few hundred thousand clones, with 75% to 90% as singletons. Sequenced input: PBMCs or T cells enriched from blood (not recorded which). Receptors were obtained from a woman aged 40 to 50 who had recovered from COVID-19.

The rearrangement links TRBV21-1 to TRBJ2-1; the table's TRBD2 call for D was not verified on the DNA. TRBV21-1 is a pseudogene segment. The CDR3 sequence is 15 residues long. CDR3 sequence: CASSKSSGSYNEQFF. The CDR3 region has the DNA TGTGCCAGCAGCAAATCCAGCGGGTCCTACAATGAGCAGTTCTTC.

The genes are TRBV6-5 and TRBJ1-1; maybe TRBD1 (5 bases). From germline, CDR1 is MNHEY and CDR2 SVGAGI. The CDR3 loop spans 14 amino acids. The V end lost 6 bases, the J end lost 4 bases, and 15 bases lay between the germline ends. The CDR3 coding sequence is TGTGCCAGCAGCCCCCGGGGGGGAATCACTGAAGCTTTCTTT. Translation gives CASSPRGGITEAFF.

This chain joins TRBV24-1 and TRBJ2-3; D perhaps matches TRBD2 (5 bases). The CDR3 sequence is 16 residues long. The ends were cut back, 1 base at V and 2 bases at J, with 12 bases in the middle. CDR1 and CDR2 from the germline V gene are KGHDR and SFDVKD. The DNA of the CDR3 is TGTGCCACCAGTGATTTTACGGCGGGTCCCACAGATACGCAGTATTTT. It is translated as CATSDFTAGPTDTQYF.

This clone occurred once. The chain has TRBV9 and TRBJ1-1; D is unresolved. The V and J ends lost 0 bases and 8 bases respectively, with 11 bases between them. This CDR3 comprises 13 residues. Per germline, CDR1 SGDLS and CDR2 YYNGEE. Here the CDR3 DNA reads TGTGCCAGCAGCGTAGGCCCCATGAGGGAAGCTTTCTTT. Translation: CASSVGPMREAFF.

The rearrangement uses TRBV7-2 and TRBJ2-5; 14 nucleotides match TRBD2. CDR1 is SGHTA and CDR2 is FQGNSA in the germline V gene. This CDR3 is 15 amino acids long. V shed 3 bases and J 6 bases; nucleotides not matched to a gene: 3. Here the CDR3 DNA reads TGTGCCAGCAGCTTGACTAGCGGGGGGGTAAAGACCCAGTACTTC. Translated, it gives CASSLTSGGVKTQYF.

The chain has TRBV30 and TRBJ1-1; 7 nucleotides align to TRBD1. The CDR3 is made up of 14 amino acids. Trimming at V came to 0 bases and at J to 3 bases, leaving 4 bases not matched to a gene. CDR1 GTSNPN and CDR2 SVGIG come from the germline V gene (reference sequence). This CDR3 is CAWSVGQGDTEAFF. CDR3 nucleotide sequence: TGTGCCTGGAGTGTAGGGCAGGGGGACACTGAAGCTTTCTTT.

A word on this clone: This sample also contains other DNA sequences that code for the same CDR3. The chain is built from TRBV7-2 and TRBJ1-6; 8 bases match TRBD1. V shed 5 bases, J shed 9 bases, and the junction held 6 bases outside the gene matches. This CDR3 has 14 residues. Germline V gene sequence: CDR1 SGHTA, CDR2 FQGNSA. The CDR3 DNA reads TGTGCCAGCAGCCTCGGACAGGGTGGTTCACCCCTCCACTTT. Translating it yields CASSLGQGGSPLHF.

This clone was detected a few times. The genes are TRBV27 and TRBJ2-2; D is ambiguous. The CDR3 has 11 amino acids. CDR1 is MNHEY, CDR2 SMNVEV, per germline (reference sequence). V lost 9 bases, J lost 3 bases, and 5 bases lay in between. CDR3 sequence: CASPYTGELFF. The CDR3 DNA reads TGTGCCAGTCCATACACCGGGGAGCTGTTTTTT.

The V and J genes are TRBV9 and TRBJ2-3; 8 positions match TRBD1. V shed 5 bases and J 5 bases; nucleotides not matched to a gene: 4. The CDR3 totals 13 residues. Germline values: CDR1 SGDLS, CDR2 YYNGEE. The CDR3 spells CASSPGGQDTQYF. For the CDR3, the DNA is TGTGCCAGCAGTCCAGGGGGCCAAGATACGCAGTATTTT.

The chain links TRBV7-2 to TRBJ2-6, with D perhaps TRBD1 (5 bases). CDR1 is SGHTA, CDR2 FQGNSA, per germline. The CDR3 totals 16 residues. Trimming cost V 5 bases and J 3 bases, with 14 bases left between them. The CDR3 region has the DNA TGTGCCAGCAGCACTTCAGGGTTTGGTGGGGCCAACGTCCTGACTTTC. It encodes CASSTSGFGGANVLTF.

The gene calls are TRBV11-3 and TRBJ1-1, with D unclear. Germline CDR1 SGHNT, CDR2 YENEEA. The V and J ends lost 5 bases and 1 base respectively, with 8 bases between them. This CDR3 region has 13 residues. This CDR3 is CASSPQENTEAFF. The CDR3, as DNA: TGTGCCAGCAGCCCTCAGGAGAACACTGAAGCTTTCTTT.

The J gene is TRBJ2-3, the V gene TRBV11-2, with a tentative D call TRBD1 (6 bases). V gave up 3 bases and J gave up 3 bases, with 7 bases separating them. The length of the CDR3 is 13 residues. The V gene's germline CDR1 is SGHAT and CDR2 FQNNGV. The CDR3 DNA is TGTGCCAGCAGCTTCACAGGGACAGATACGCAGTATTTT. Its protein product is CASSFTGTDTQYF.

This clone was detected once. The V call is TRBV6-5, the J call TRBJ1-1; D not certain. The CDR3 is 14 residues long. CDR1 is MNHEY, CDR2 SVGAGI, per germline. Trimming removed 7 bases from V and 0 bases from J, with 12 bases in between. CDR3 sequence: CASKAGGMNTEAFF. CDR3 in DNA: TGTGCCAGCAAAGCAGGAGGGATGAACACTGAAGCTTTCTTT.

The chain has TRBV24-1 and TRBJ2-1; 12 bases line up with TRBD2. With 1 base clipped from V and 7 bases from J, the junction kept 7 bases outside the gene matches. The length of the CDR3 is 17 residues. The germline gives CDR1 KGHDR, CDR2 SFDVKD. The CDR3, as DNA: TGTGCCACCAGTGATTTCCTAGCGGGGGGGAAGGGAAATGAGCAGTTCTTC. Protein: CATSDFLAGGKGNEQFF.

V is TRBV9 and J is TRBJ2-3; the match to TRBD2 covers 13 bases. Germline trimming cut 4 bases from V and 5 bases from J; bases unmatched to any gene: 4. Germline lookup yields CDR1 SGDLS and CDR2 YYNGEE. The CDR3 is made up of 15 amino acids. The chain's CDR3 is CASSMGLAGLDTQYF. CDR3 sequence (DNA): TGTGCCAGCAGCATGGGACTAGCGGGGTTAGATACGCAGTATTTT.

The chain has TRBV5-1 and TRBJ2-1; TRBD2 matches at 8 bases. Per germline, CDR1 SGHRS and CDR2 YFSETQ. The length of the CDR3 is 20 residues. The ends lost 4 bases at V and 0 bases at J; junction bases unmatched: 18. CDR3 region: CASSKGLAGILGDSYNEQFF. DNA of the CDR3: TGCGCCAGCAGCAAAGGACTAGCCGGGATTCTTGGGGACTCCTACAATGAGCAGTTCTTC.

The V call is TRBV9, the J call TRBJ2-3; the D gene is possibly TRBD1 (6 bases). In germline, CDR1 is SGDLS, CDR2 YYNGEE. Trimming removed 6 bases from V and 3 bases from J, with 14 bases in between. The CDR3 has 14 amino acids. DNA of the CDR3: TGTGCCAGCACCCTCTCGGACAGAACAGATACGCAGTATTTT. Its translation: CASTLSDRTDTQYF.

The rearrangement links TRBV7-2 to TRBJ2-7; 8 nucleotides match TRBD2. V was clipped by 1 base and J by 1 base; unmatched bases: 6. The CDR3 has 16 residues. Germline V gene sequence: CDR1 SGHTA, CDR2 FQGNSA. The CDR3 reads CASSLEASGGSYEQYF. The CDR3 DNA reads as TGTGCCAGCAGCTTAGAAGCGAGCGGGGGATCCTACGAGCAGTACTTC.

This chain links TRBV3-1 (or the pseudogene TRBV3-2) with TRBJ1-4, with no clear D. The CDR3 covers 13 residues. With 1 base removed from V and 4 bases from J, the gap between germline ends came to 4 bases. Germline V gene lookup returns CDR1 LGHDT and CDR2 YNNKEL (reference sequence). The CDR3 DNA reads as TGTGCCAGCAGCCAAGGCGGTAATGAAAAACTGTTTTTT. Its protein is CASSQGGNEKLFF.

This sequence joins TRBV19 and TRBJ1-6, with 8 bases identical to TRBD1. The CDR3 totals 16 residues. Germline V CDR1 and CDR2: LNHDA, SQIVND (reference sequence). Trimming removed 6 bases from V and 14 bases from J; junction bases left unmatched: 18. The CDR3 sequence: CASRPRTGTDILTLHF. The CDR3, as DNA: TGTGCCAGTAGGCCCCGGACAGGGACTGATATCCTCACCCTCCACTTT.

V gene TRBV13 combines with J gene TRBJ2-7; D is uncertain. The germline CDR1 and CDR2 sequences are PRHDT and FYEKMQ (reference sequence). Trimming removed 1 base from V and 6 bases from J, with 10 bases in between. The CDR3 consists of 13 residues. The DNA of the CDR3 is TGTGCCAGCAGCTTAGATGGTACGGGCGAGCAGTACTTC. Protein sequence: CASSLDGTGEQYF.

The chain uses TRBV18 and TRBJ2-2; D possibly corresponds to TRBD2 (6 bases). The germline V gene encodes CDR1 KGHSH and CDR2 LQKENI. V lost 0 bases, J lost 5 bases, and 13 bases lay in between. The CDR3 has 16 residues. CDR3 protein: CASSPPAGGGTGELFF. The CDR3 nucleotides are TGTGCCAGCTCACCACCGGCCGGGGGAGGTACCGGGGAGCTGTTTTTT.

This clone has only one observation. The chain carries TRBV5-4 and TRBJ2-3; a possible D gene is TRBD1 (5 bases). Looked up from germline, CDR1 is SGHNT and CDR2 is YYREEE (reference sequence). The V end was cut by 4 bases, the J end by 3 bases, with 12 bases between. The CDR3 totals 14 residues. DNA for the CDR3: TGTGCCAGCAGCCGAGACAGTAGGACAGATACGCAGTATTTT. This codes for CASSRDSRTDTQYF.

A few counts support this clone. This chain links TRBV7-2 with TRBJ2-7; TRBD1 might be the D (5 bases). V gave up 5 bases and J gave up 2 bases, with 13 bases separating them. The CDR3 spans 14 residues. CDR1 is SGHTA and CDR2 is FQGNSA in the germline V gene. The CDR3 DNA sequence: TGTGCCAGCAGCCCAGGGATCGGAACCTACGAGCAGTACTTC. This encodes CASSPGIGTYEQYF.

This rearrangement joins TRBV3-1 (or the pseudogene TRBV3-2) to TRBJ2-5; possibly TRBD1 for D (5 bases). V was cut by 2 bases and J by 4 bases, with 11 bases left in between. Looked up from germline, CDR1 is LGHDT and CDR2 is YNNKEL (reference sequence). This CDR3 has 14 residues. CDR3 loop: CASSQMGLGETQYF. In nucleotides, the CDR3 is TGTGCCAGCAGCCAAATGGGGCTGGGAGAGACCCAGTACTTC.

The gene calls are TRBV4-3 and TRBJ2-5, with a tentative D call TRBD2 (7 bases). From germline, CDR1 is LGHNA and CDR2 YSLEER. Trimming took off 0 bases at V and 1 base at J, with 12 bases between the two ends. CDR3 size: 16 residues. The CDR3 nucleotides are TGCGCCAGCAGCCAAGATAGGGGGGGCATCCAAGAGACCCAGTACTTC. It codes for CASSQDRGGIQETQYF.

The chain uses TRBV28 and TRBJ1-2; 7 nucleotides line up with TRBD1. Germline V gene sequence: CDR1 MDHEN, CDR2 SYDVKM. J was trimmed by 4 bases and V by 7 bases; bases with no gene match: 6. CDR3 length: 13 amino acids. This CDR3 reads CASTMTGTYGYTF. The CDR3 region has the DNA TGTGCCAGCACCATGACAGGGACCTATGGCTACACCTTC.